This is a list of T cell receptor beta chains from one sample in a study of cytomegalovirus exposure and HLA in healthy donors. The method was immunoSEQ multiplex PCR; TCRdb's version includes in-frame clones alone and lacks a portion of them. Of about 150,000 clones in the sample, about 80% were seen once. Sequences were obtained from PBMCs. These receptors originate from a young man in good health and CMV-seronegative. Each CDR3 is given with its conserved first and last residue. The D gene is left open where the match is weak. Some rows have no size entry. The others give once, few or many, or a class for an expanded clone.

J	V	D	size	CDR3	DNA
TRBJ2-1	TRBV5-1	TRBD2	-	CASSLFASGSNEQFF	TGCGCCAGCAGCTTGTTTGCTAGCGGGAGCAATGAGCAGTTCTTC
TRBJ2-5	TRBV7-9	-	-	CASSFAGAETQYF	TGTGCCAGCAGCTTCGCGGGGGCGGAGACCCAGTACTTC
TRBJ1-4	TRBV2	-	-	CASSDWGQTNEKLFF	TGTGCCAGCAGTGATTGGGGACAAACTAATGAAAAACTGTTTTTT
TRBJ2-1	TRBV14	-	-	CASSRPGERYNEQFF	TGTGCCAGCAGCCGCCCTGGGGAGCGGTACAATGAGCAGTTCTTC
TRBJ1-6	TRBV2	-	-	CASSERQGNSPLHF	TGTGCCAGCAGTGAACGGCAGGGGAATTCACCCCTCCACTTT
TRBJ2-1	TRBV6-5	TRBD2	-	CACRGDVSYNEQFF	TGTGCCTGCCGGGGGGACGTCTCCTACAATGAGCAGTTCTTC
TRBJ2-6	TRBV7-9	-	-	CASSPGGLASGANVLTF	TGTGCCAGCAGCCCCGGGGGATTGGCTTCTGGGGCCAACGTCCTGACTTTC
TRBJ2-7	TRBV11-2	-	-	CASSPQGSSYEQYF	TGTGCCAGCAGCCCCCAGGGGAGTTCCTACGAGCAGTACTTC
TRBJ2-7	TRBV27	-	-	CASSSPTASSYEQYF	TGTGCCAGCAGTTCACCGACAGCCTCCTCCTACGAGCAGTACTTC
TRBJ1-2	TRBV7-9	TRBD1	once	CASSFGTGFGYTF	TGTGCCAGCAGCTTCGGGACAGGATTTGGCTACACCTTC
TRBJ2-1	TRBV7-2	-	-	CASSFLGTFYNEQFF	TGTGCCAGCAGCTTCCTCGGGACTTTTTACAATGAGCAGTTCTTC
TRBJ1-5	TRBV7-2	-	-	CASSAGWQPQHF	TGTGCCAGCAGCGCAGGGTGGCAGCCCCAGCATTTT
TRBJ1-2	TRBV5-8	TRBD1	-	CASSLQGANYGYTF	TGTGCCAGCAGCTTACAGGGGGCTAACTATGGCTACACCTTC
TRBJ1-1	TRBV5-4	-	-	CASSFMGTQNTEAFF	TGTGCCAGCAGCTTTATGGGGACACAGAACACTGAAGCTTTCTTT
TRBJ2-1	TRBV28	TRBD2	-	CASNTPATSGSNNEQFF	TGTGCCAGCAACACCCCGGCCACCAGCGGGAGTAACAATGAGCAGTTCTTC
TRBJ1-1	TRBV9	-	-	CASSVVSFGEAFF	TGTGCCAGCAGCGTAGTGAGCTTCGGTGAAGCTTTCTTT
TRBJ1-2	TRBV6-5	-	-	CASSYSDQGLVGYTF	TGTGCCAGCAGTTACTCAGATCAGGGCCTCGTTGGCTACACCTTC
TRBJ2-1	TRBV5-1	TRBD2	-	CASSLVFGLAGGGSYNEQFF	TGCGCCAGCAGCTTGGTGTTCGGACTAGCGGGAGGGGGCTCCTACAATGAGCAGTTCTTC
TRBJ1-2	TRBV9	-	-	CASSVVPHRVGGYTF	TGTGCCAGCAGCGTAGTCCCCCACAGGGTGGGTGGCTACACCTTC
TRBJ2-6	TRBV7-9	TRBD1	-	CASRTGVFSGANVLTF	TGTGCCAGCAGAACAGGGGTGTTCTCTGGGGCCAACGTCCTGACTTTC
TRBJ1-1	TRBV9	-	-	CASSVGIYGGTTEAFF	TGTGCCAGCAGCGTAGGGATTTACGGAGGGACCACTGAAGCTTTCTTT
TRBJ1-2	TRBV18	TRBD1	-	CASSARTGRNYGYTF	TGTGCCAGCTCGGCCAGGACAGGGAGGAACTATGGCTACACCTTC
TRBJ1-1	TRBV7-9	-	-	CASRRQKNTEAFF	TGTGCCAGCAGACGACAGAAGAACACTGAAGCTTTCTTT
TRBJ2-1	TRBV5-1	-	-	CASSLGDNEQFF	TGCGCCAGCAGCTTAGGGGACAATGAGCAGTTCTTC
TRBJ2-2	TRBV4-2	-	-	CASSQTGLNTGELFF	TGTGCCAGCAGCCAAACGGGACTTAACACCGGGGAGCTGTTTTTT
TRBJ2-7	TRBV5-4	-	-	CASSLETNSGQYF	TGTGCCAGCAGCTTGGAGACAAACTCCGGGCAGTACTTC
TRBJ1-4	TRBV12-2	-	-	CASRLLERTDTTNEKLFF	TGTGCAAGTCGCTTACTCGAAAGGACAGATACAACTAATGAAAAACTGTTTTTT
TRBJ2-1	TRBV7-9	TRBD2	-	CASSPELAGGPHEQFF	TGTGCCAGCAGCCCAGAACTAGCGGGAGGGCCCCATGAGCAGTTCTTC
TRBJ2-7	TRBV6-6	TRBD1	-	CASRGQGTDEQYF	TGTGCCAGCAGGGGACAGGGGACCGACGAGCAGTACTTC
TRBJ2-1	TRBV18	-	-	CASSPDSGAPHEQFF	TGTGCCAGCTCACCGGATAGCGGAGCACCTCATGAGCAGTTCTTC
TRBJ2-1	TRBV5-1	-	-	CASSLSGGDEQFF	TGCGCCAGCAGCTTGTCAGGAGGAGATGAGCAGTTCTTC
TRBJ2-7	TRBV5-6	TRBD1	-	CASSFGSTGDHEQYF	TGTGCCAGCAGCTTTGGATCGACAGGGGACCACGAGCAGTACTTC
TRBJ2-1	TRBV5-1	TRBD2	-	CASMTSASYNEQFF	TGCGCCAGCATGACTAGCGCGTCCTACAATGAGCAGTTCTTC
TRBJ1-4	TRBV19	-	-	CASAWGDPNEKLFF	TGTGCCTCGGCGTGGGGGGACCCAAATGAAAAACTGTTTTTT
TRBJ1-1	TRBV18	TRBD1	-	CASSPAGGYTEAFF	TGTGCCAGCTCACCGGCAGGGGGCTACACTGAAGCTTTCTTT
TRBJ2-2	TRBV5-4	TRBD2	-	CASSLTVAGGLDGELFF	TGTGCCAGCAGCTTGACGGTAGCGGGAGGGTTGGACGGGGAGCTGTTTTTT
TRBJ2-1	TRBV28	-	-	CASSWEVGWNEQFF	TGTGCCAGCAGCTGGGAGGTTGGTTGGAATGAGCAGTTCTTC
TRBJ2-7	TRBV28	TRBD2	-	CASSLQRDPYEQYF	TGTGCCAGCAGTTTACAGCGGGACCCCTACGAGCAGTACTTC
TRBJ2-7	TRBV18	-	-	CASSPAYEQYF	TGTGCCAGCTCACCCGCCTACGAGCAGTACTTC
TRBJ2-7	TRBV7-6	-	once	CASGERVGEQYF	TGTGCCAGCGGAGAGCGGGTCGGCGAGCAGTACTTC
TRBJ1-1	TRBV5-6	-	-	CASSLVRGEAFF	TGTGCCAGCAGCTTGGTCAGGGGTGAAGCTTTCTTT
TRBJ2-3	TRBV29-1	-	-	CSVMTDQTSTDTQYF	TGCAGCGTTATGACAGATCAAACTAGCACAGATACGCAGTATTTT
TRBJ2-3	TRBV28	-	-	CASSRRTEDTQYF	TGTGCCAGCAGTCGCCGGACAGAAGATACGCAGTATTTT
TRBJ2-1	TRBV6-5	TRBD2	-	CASSYSTAGVGNEQFF	TGTGCCAGCAGTTACTCTACGGCGGGAGTCGGCAATGAGCAGTTCTTC
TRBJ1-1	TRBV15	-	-	CATSNDRKNTEAFF	TGTGCCACCAGTAACGACAGGAAGAACACTGAAGCTTTCTTT